The 10 T cell receptor beta chains given below trace back to one sample, sequenced in a study of blood T cell repertoires in COVID-19. Only in-frame clones appear in the TCRdb table, and some are missing; sequencing was by immunoSEQ multiplex PCR. Among about 110,000 clones listed, about 85% were seen once. Source material: peripheral blood. The receptors come from a human donor in a cohort sampled during active COVID-19.

This clone was observed a few times. The chain employs TRBV5-5 and TRBJ1-6; a weak D match, TRBD1 (6 bases). V shed 4 bases and J shed 8 bases, with 13 bases lying between them. The CDR3 has 14 residues. Germline V lookup: CDR1 SGHKS, CDR2 YYEKEE (reference sequence). DNA for the CDR3: TGTGCCAGCAGCCGCCAGGGGCGGGATTCACCCCTCCACTTT. Residues: CASSRQGRDSPLHF. The entire variable domain, with the rest obtained from reference TRBV5-5 and TRBJ1-6, is as follows: DAGVTQSPTHLIKTRGQQVTLRCSPISGHKSVSWYQQVLGQGPQFIFQYYEKEERGRGNFPDRFSARQFPNYSSELNVNALLLGDSALYLCASSRQGRDSPLHFGNGTRLTVT.

The count of this clone is one. The chain has TRBV11-2 and TRBJ2-6; D perhaps matches TRBD2 (7 bases). The CDR3 totals 17 residues. Germline V CDR1 and CDR2: SGHAT, FQNNGV. The V end was cut by 5 bases, the J end by 5 bases, with 19 bases between. CDR3 coding DNA: TGTGCCAGCAGCCATAGGGGGGGTGGTCTGAGGGCCAACGTCCTGACTTTC. As protein: CASSHRGGGLRANVLTF.

The chain couples TRBV23-1 to TRBJ2-2; D gene unclear. TRBV23-1 is recorded as an ORF, its role being uncertain. The CDR3 length is 14 residues. V was pared by 0 bases and J by 5 bases, with 7 bases between. The CDR3 protein is CASSQSPVTGELFF. CDR3 bases: TGCGCCAGCAGTCAATCCCCAGTGACCGGGGAGCTGTTTTTT.

The chain uses TRBV10-1 and TRBJ2-2; 8 bases are a match to TRBD1. CDR3 length equals 13 residues. The germline V gene encodes CDR1 WNHNN and CDR2 SYGVQD (reference sequence). The V segment lost 5 bases and the J segment 5 bases; nucleotides outside the gene matches: 1. The CDR3 spells CASSQGATGELFF. The CDR3 coding sequence is TGCGCCAGCAGTCAGGGGGCTACCGGGGAGCTGTTTTTT.

The chain is built from TRBV28 and TRBJ2-2, with TRBD1 as a possible D gene (6 bases). Trimming took 6 bases from V and 4 from J, leaving 15 bases between them. The CDR3 loop spans 15 amino acids. Germline V gene lookup returns CDR1 MDHEN and CDR2 SYDVKM. Here the CDR3 DNA reads TGTGCCAGCAGGGAGAACAGGGTCCCCACCGGGGAGCTGTTTTTT. Protein: CASRENRVPTGELFF.

This rearrangement joins TRBV29-1 to TRBJ1-6; the match to TRBD1 covers 7 bases. This CDR3 comprises 15 residues. In germline, CDR1 is SQVTM, CDR2 ANQGSEA. V lost 7 bases, J lost 7 bases, and 13 bases stayed unmatched. CDR3 in amino acids: CSARDTGTVNSPLHF. CDR3 bases: TGCAGCGCTAGGGATACCGGGACAGTGAATTCACCCCTCCACTTT.

V and J are TRBV27 and TRBJ1-2; D unclear. The germline CDR1 and CDR2 sequences are MNHEY and SMNVEV (reference sequence). The CDR3 covers 14 residues. With 3 bases removed from V and 3 bases from J, the gap between germline ends came to 11 bases. The CDR3 sequence: CASSFGPGYYGYTF. Here the CDR3 DNA reads TGTGCCAGCAGTTTCGGCCCGGGGTACTATGGCTACACCTTC.

The chain couples TRBV5-1 to TRBJ2-1; 15 bases are shared with TRBD2. V gave up 4 bases and J gave up 2 bases; unmatched junction bases: 4. There are 17 residues in the CDR3. Germline CDR1 and CDR2: SGHRS and YFSETQ. DNA of the CDR3: TGCGCCAGCAGCATGCGGACTAGCGGGGGGGCCTACAATGAGCAGTTCTTC. Translated: CASSMRTSGGAYNEQFF.

The chain couples TRBV5-1 to TRBJ2-3, with 7 bases matching TRBD2. The V gene end was trimmed by 1 base and the J gene end by 5 bases; junction bases not matched to a gene: 7. CDR1 and CDR2 (germline): SGHRS, YFSETQ. The CDR3 has 15 amino acids. In nucleotides, the CDR3 is TGCGCCAGCAGCTTGCCTAGCGGTTCGGTAGATACGCAGTATTTT. Translation: CASSLPSGSVDTQYF.

The gene calls are TRBV30 and TRBJ2-3, with D possibly TRBD2 on 5 matching bases. Germline values: CDR1 GTSNPN, CDR2 SVGIG (reference sequence). The CDR3 is 14 residues long. The V gene lost 3 bases and the J gene lost 1 base, with 11 bases spanning the gap. The CDR3 DNA reads as TGTGCCTGGAGCGGACTGGTCGGCACAGATACGCAGTATTTT. Residues: CAWSGLVGTDTQYF.